Reported below is one TCR beta chain. Its antigen is undetermined. The CDR3 has 13 residues. From germline, CDR1 is SNHLY and CDR2 FYNNEI. Trimming stripped 2 bases from V and 10 bases from J, with 12 bases between. This table comes from immunoSEQ multiplex PCR, and its TCRdb copy is limited to in-frame clones, with some not included. The sample carries 96,000 or so clones, roughly nine tenths recorded once. The sample originates from a study of graft-versus-host responses after intestinal transplantation. Study results and caveats: When patients had graft-donor T cell macrochimerism, their allografts held high graft-versus-host to host-versus-graft clonal ratios. Early HvG declines after transplant were associated with peak circulating GvH clone levels.

The receptor comes from a human donor who received an intestinal transplant. The rearrangement uses TRBV2 and TRBJ2-1, with D perhaps matching TRBD2 (5 bases). Sample: unstimulated CD4+ T cells sorted from spleen or lymph node cells, taken before intestinal transplant. The CDR3 DNA is TGTGCCAGCAGTGAACAAGCTAGCTCCGAGCAGTTCTTC. Amino acid sequence: CASSEQASSEQFF.